This TCR beta chain was obtained from a study of blood T cell repertoires in COVID-19. In the study's own analysis: Estimation of nucleated cell counts was performed using reference gene primer amplification. Produced via immunoSEQ multiplex PCR; TCRdb's table is partial and in-frame only. V, J and clone size are those of that table, while D and trimming were read from the DNA. The data contain 120,000 to 150,000 clones, 87% of them singletons. As to this clone: Other DNA sequences of this sample code for an identical CDR3.

The germline V gene has CDR1 SQVTM and CDR2 ANQGSEA. V lost 0 bases and J lost 2, with 8 bases in between. CDR3 length: 13 residues. The TCR sequence derives from a woman aged 45 to 65 with acute or convalescent COVID-19. The sample comprised peripheral blood. This chain connects TRBV29-1 to TRBJ2-7; D possibly corresponds to TRBD1 (6 bases). The CDR3 DNA sequence: TGCAGCGTTGAAGATAGGGGGACCTACGAGCAGTACTTC. It specifies CSVEDRGTYEQYF.